The clone carrying this TCR beta chain was counted many times. Amplification targeted TCR beta CDR3 regions from RNA transcripts. Researchers ran a first-round RT-PCR on the TCR CDR3 using the HTBI primer set. MiXCR, applied by TCRdb to the multiplex PCR reads, yields one record per CDR3 protein. Of under 400,000 distinct CDR3 sequences in the sample, less than 15% were seen once. The sample is drawn from a study of T cells in Graves' hyperthyroidism and ophthalmopathy. CDR3 size: 10 residues. The ends were cut back, 6 bases at V and 5 bases at J, with 2 bases in the middle. Germline assignment: CDR1 SNHLY and CDR2 FYNNEI.

Material: blood. The clonotype was recovered from a woman between 18 and 29 years old with Graves' hyperthyroidism. The chain links TRBV2 to TRBJ2-1; D unresolved. The CDR3 loop reads CASSNNEQFF. Here the CDR3 DNA reads TGTGCCAGCAGCAACAATGAGCAGTTCTTC.